These 12 T cell receptor beta chains were sequenced from one sample in a study of shared clonotypes between healthy human individuals. Some clones are missing from TCRdb's copy, which holds only in-frame ones; the method was immunoSEQ multiplex PCR. The sample lists some 660,000 clones; roughly 72% were seen once. The sample consisted of memory CD4+ T cells sorted from blood. Described subset: CD45RA-negative fraction. These receptor sequences come from a woman in her 30s in good health.

This clone was picked up a small number of times. The genes are TRBV28 and TRBJ1-5; 8 bases agree with TRBD1. The germline V gene has CDR1 MDHEN and CDR2 SYDVKM. The CDR3 is 14 residues long. Trimming at V came to 7 bases and at J to 6 bases, leaving 8 bases not matched to a gene. The CDR3 loop reads CASTQRQGTQPQHF. The CDR3 DNA sequence: TGTGCCAGCACCCAGAGACAGGGGACTCAGCCCCAGCATTTT.

Remarks on this clone: The same CDR3 also results from other DNA sequences found in this sample. The chain joins TRBV7-9 to TRBJ2-6, with D unclear. This CDR3 is 15 amino acids long. The germline V gene has CDR1 SEHNR and CDR2 FQNEAQ (reference sequence). V was clipped by 1 base and J by 1 base, with 5 bases between them. The CDR3 is CASSLGLSGANVLTF. CDR3 nucleotides: TGTGCCAGCAGCTTAGGTCTTTCTGGGGCCAACGTCCTGACTTTC.

In its sample, this clone was seen a few times. The chain employs TRBV2 and TRBJ1-4; TRBD1 matches 9 bases. Trimming took 2 bases from V and 7 from J; bases not matched to a gene: 8. This CDR3 is built from 16 residues. CDR1 and CDR2 (germline): SNHLY, FYNNEI. CDR3 bases: TGTGCCAGCAGTGAAAGGGCTTTGACAGGGGGTGAAAAACTGTTTTTT. Its protein is CASSERALTGGEKLFF.

CDR3 sequence reads: CASSTASRRSHNEQFF. The CDR3 DNA is TGTGCCAGCAGCACGGCTAGCCGGAGGTCCCACAATGAGCAGTTCTTC. The chain recombines TRBV9 with TRBJ2-1; possible D gene TRBD2, 5 bases. The V end was cut by 4 bases, the J end by 5 bases, with 19 bases between. Germline loops: CDR1 SGDLS, CDR2 YYNGEE. This CDR3 is built from 16 residues.

The CDR3 reads CASSLYPALLTYEQYF. CDR3 nucleotides: TGTGCCAGCAGTTTATACCCCGCCCTTTTGACCTACGAGCAGTACTTC. This rearrangement joins TRBV28 to TRBJ2-7, with unresolved D. Germline V gene sequence: CDR1 MDHEN, CDR2 SYDVKM. The CDR3 contains 16 residues. V gave up 1 base and J gave up 2 bases, with 15 bases separating them.

The chain couples TRBV7-2 to TRBJ2-3, with TRBD2 matching over 7 bases. Looked up from germline, CDR1 is SGHTA and CDR2 is FQGNSA. The trim removed 0 bases at V and 2 bases at J, leaving 20 bases unmatched. The CDR3 runs to 21 residues. The CDR3 bases are TGTGCCAGCAGCTTAGCCAGTGATACCCTGGGACTACAGTTTCCCACAGATACGCAGTATTTT. This sequence encodes CASSLASDTLGLQFPTDTQYF. Using reference TRBV7-2 and TRBJ2-3 for the parts outside the CDR3, the full variable domain is GAGVSQSPSNKVTEKGKDVELRCDPISGHTALYWYRQSLGQGLEFLIYFQGNSAPDKSGLPSDRFSAERTGGSVSTLTIQRTQQEDSAVYLCASSLASDTLGLQFPTDTQYFGPGTRLTVL.

The V and J genes are TRBV11-2 and TRBJ2-1; D could derive from TRBD1 or TRBD2 (6 bases each). V lost 3 bases to trimming and J lost 2 bases, with 14 bases between them. This CDR3 comprises 16 residues. Germline V gives CDR1 SGHAT, CDR2 FQNNGV. The CDR3 loop is CASSFGGGQAYNEQFF. For the CDR3, the DNA is TGTGCCAGCAGCTTCGGAGGGGGTCAGGCCTACAATGAGCAGTTCTTC.

This clone was recorded only once. This rearrangement joins TRBV7-3 to TRBJ2-3, with D possibly matching TRBD1 (6 bases). The V gene lost 3 bases and the J gene lost 2 bases, with 12 bases spanning the gap. The CDR3 contains 15 residues. CDR1 and CDR2 (germline): SGHTA, FQGTGA. DNA of the CDR3: TGTGCCAGCAGCTTCTCGACAGGTATCACAGATACGCAGTATTTT. It translates to CASSFSTGITDTQYF.

The CDR3 bases are TGTGCCAGCAGCTTTGGGACTAGCGGCTACAATGAGCAGTTCTTC. The encoded protein is CASSFGTSGYNEQFF. The rearrangement joins TRBV5-4 to TRBJ2-1; 11 bases fit TRBD2. CDR3 length equals 15 residues. CDR1 SGHNT and CDR2 YYREEE come from the germline V gene (reference sequence). J was trimmed by 3 bases and V by 2 bases; bases with no gene match: 1.

The chain joins TRBV7-9 to TRBJ1-1; D perhaps matches TRBD1 (5 bases). Germline V CDR1 and CDR2: SEHNR, FQNEAQ (reference sequence). There are 16 residues in the CDR3. The V gene lost 6 bases and the J gene lost 0 bases, with 17 bases spanning the gap. The CDR3 reads CASRDLGRGMNTEAFF. The CDR3 nucleotides are TGTGCCAGCAGGGACTTGGGGAGGGGAATGAACACTGAAGCTTTCTTT.

This chain links TRBV7-2 with TRBJ2-5, with 8 bases lining up with TRBD1. CDR1 and CDR2 from the germline V gene are SGHTA and FQGNSA. This CDR3 contains 14 residues. Trimming took 5 bases from V and 4 from J; bases not matched to a gene: 6. This chain's CDR3 is CASSERTGRETQYF. The CDR3 DNA reads TGTGCCAGCAGCGAAAGGACAGGGAGAGAGACCCAGTACTTC.

This clone was found a few times. This sequence joins TRBV11-3 and TRBJ2-7; maybe TRBD2 (5 bases). CDR1 and CDR2 from the germline V gene are SGHNT and YENEEA. The CDR3 totals 15 residues. With 1 base removed from V and 7 bases from J, the gap between germline ends came to 17 bases. The CDR3 region is CASSLVSAEVGEQYF. The CDR3 nucleotides are TGTGCCAGCAGCTTAGTATCAGCGGAAGTAGGGGAGCAGTACTTC.